The source of this TCR beta chain is a study of blood T cells in healthy people across ages (dated by TCRdb to between 2014 and 2016). As for the study more broadly: In model experiments, template switching captured roughly one uniquely barcoded TCR beta cDNA molecule for every two T cells. Four age groups were formed from the donors: young (average approximately 15 years), middle-aged (approximately 42), aged (roughly 58) and long-lived (82). The study measured age-related changes in TCR beta repertoire diversity using deep sequencing normalized with unique cDNA molecular identifiers. The study analyzed two additional independent replicas of 1 million unique cDNA reads from the same blood draw for two donors, one aged 18 to 29 and one aged 80 or older. Findings and caveats that apply to the study as a whole: Observed TCR beta diversity per million T cells fell roughly linearly with age, and a significant reduction was already apparent by age roughly 40. The long-lived group showed more naive CD4+ T cells, fewer expanded clones and increased TCR diversity than the aged group, suggesting age selection. Donor CMV infection status was unknown, potentially confounding age-related changes in expanded clonotypes. Since profiling was done on bulk unsorted PBMCs, naive and antigen-experienced compartments could not be conclusively compared. There was a strong correlation between observed TCR beta diversity and the percentage of naive T cells measured by flow cytometry. Total diversity estimates from one million sequenced T cells were considered lower bounds and underestimates.

From the cysteine up to the phenylalanine, the CDR3 has a length of 14 residues. Solely the CDR3 DNA is kept, with 42 bases framed from the first base. CDR1 is given as MDHEN and CDR2 as SYDVKM, both from the germline V gene. V was cut back by 5 bases and J by 4 bases, leaving a gap of 12 bases between them. Library prep was done by 5' RACE. Sequencing took place on an Illumina HiSeq 2500. The second PCR ran for roughly 7 to 11 cycles and used a J-beta primer mix along with a sample-barcoded 5' primer. A template-switch 5' adaptor carrying 12 random nucleotides introduced a unique molecular identifier onto each TCR beta cDNA molecule. Each sample yielded at least 2.5 million CDR3-containing paired-end reads. First-strand cDNA synthesis was performed from all RNA using the Mint cDNA synthesis kit, with priming by a TRBC-specific oligonucleotide. After uracil-DNA glycosylase treatment, a first 18-cycle PCR used universal primers M1SS and BC2_uni_R on all cDNA. Turning to the authors' computational methods: Each sample was normalized by randomly selecting 1 million high-quality reads, each carrying a distinct molecular identifier. Reads sharing molecular identifiers were discarded rather than binned into consensus sequences. MiTCR, with a Q25 quality threshold and the strictest error-elimination algorithm, was used for CDR3 identification, clonotype clustering and error correction. Lower-bound total TCR beta diversity was estimated with a nonparametric unseen species model using Euler transformation. TCRdb reworked the public reads: Q25 trimming with fastp, MiXCR clone assembly, productive beta chains retained. Here each entry gathers all rows of one CDR3 protein and keeps the most common genes and DNA. For this entry, the V and J calls and clone size follow TCRdb and not the study's own pipeline. The sample table lists 800,000 to 950,000 distinct CDR3 sequences, about 28% of them with a count of one. The top ten clonotypes cover roughly 10% of the sample.

With regard to this clonotype: No cognate antigen has been identified for it. No base qualities exist here, and no much larger clone lies one base off it.

The donors were 40 or so Caucasian individuals from Russia, aged about 6 to 95 years, who were systemically healthy. Each donor gave around 9.8 milliliters of peripheral blood, collected into EDTA-treated Vacutainer tubes. Ficoll-Paque density-gradient centrifugation was used to isolate PBMCs, with at least 6 million per sample. Total RNA was extracted from PBMCs with Trizol reagent, with at least 6 micrograms obtained per sample. For every donor, an aliquot of PBMCs went through flow cytometry to measure the percentages of naive CD45RAhigh/CD27high T cells. This sample also appeared in a second study, on T cells of mothers and their children. The second study reports: Donors were nine systemically healthy Caucasian individuals: three mothers and their six children. cDNA synthesis consumed the entire amount of extracted RNA, loaded at around 1.5 ug RNA in each 15 ul reaction. In the second PCR, sample barcodes and 2-4 random nucleotides were introduced via the M1S primer. Over 10 million TCR beta CDR3 reads came from each mother, compared with approximately 2.8 million reads from each child. In both related and unrelated pairs, thymic selection shapes the output of TCR recombination in a similar way, with inherited differences having only a minor effect. Related mother-child pairs always showed normalized repertoire overlap that was slightly higher than in unrelated mother-child pairs, though the difference was never significant. Persistent microchimeric T cell clones were not detected, at a sensitivity of about 90 clones per million clonotypes. In the study, deep NGS was used to compare the TCR beta repertoires of mothers and children, and features distinguishing related mother-child pairs from unrelated individuals were sought. On average, the children were about 10 +/- 4 years old, while the mothers were approximately 40 +/- 4 years old. After adapter ligation with NEBNext reagents, the libraries were sequenced on Illumina HiSeq 2000 with 100+100 nt paired-end reads. To prevent cross-contamination, the mother and child libraries were prepared one month apart and sequenced in separate runs. For each donor, between about 500,000 and 2,200,000 distinct TCR beta clonotypes were identified. Naive TCR beta clonotypes were estimated from low-frequency clonotypes matched to each donor's FACS-determined naive share, without sorting.

The origin of this receptor is a woman aged 40 to 49 in good health. The V and J genes are TRBV28 and TRBJ1-3; 6 matching bases give a weak D call of TRBD1. The sequenced sample was blood. The CDR3 amino acid sequence is: CASSLTGQGNTIYF. The DNA is TGTGCCAGCAGTCTGACAGGACAGGGAAACACCATATATTTT.